The 10 T cell receptor beta chains in this list originate from one sample, sequenced in a study of blood T cell repertoires in COVID-19. Profiling relied on immunoSEQ multiplex PCR, and the TCRdb table lists in-frame clones only, not all of them. Here the sample spans approximately 480,000 clones, 75% to 90% being singletons. The material sequenced was PBMCs or T cells enriched from blood (not recorded which). The receptors come from a woman in her late teens or twenties who had recovered from COVID-19.

The V gene is TRBV3-1 (or the pseudogene TRBV3-2), the J gene TRBJ1-3, with D possibly TRBD1 on 6 matching bases. With 4 bases removed from V and 6 bases from J, the gap between germline ends came to 25 bases. The CDR3 totals 18 residues. The germline gives CDR1 LGHDT, CDR2 YNNKEL (reference sequence). The CDR3 DNA is TGTGCCAGCAGCCCTGAAGTCGGACAGCCATCTCTGCAAAACACCATATATTTT. Protein sequence: CASSPEVGQPSLQNTIYF.

This chain uses TRBV7-2 with TRBJ2-5, with D perhaps TRBD2 (7 bases). The CDR3 runs 13 residues. From germline, CDR1 is SGHTA and CDR2 FQGNSA. V lost 6 bases to trimming and J lost 4 bases, with 12 bases between them. CDR3 DNA: TGTGCCAGCAGATCGGGGGGCCGAGAGACCCAGTACTTC. Its translation: CASRSGGRETQYF.

As to this clone: Other DNA sequences in the sample encode the same CDR3. The chain links TRBV5-4 to TRBJ1-2, with 7 bases fitting TRBD1. J lost 3 bases, V lost 1 base, and 0 bases had no gene match. Germline V lookup: CDR1 SGHNT, CDR2 YYREEE (reference sequence). The CDR3 sequence is 13 residues long. The CDR3 nucleotides read TGTGCCAGCAGCTTGCAGGGGGACTATGGCTACACCTTC. Its protein is CASSLQGDYGYTF.

This sequence joins TRBV9 and TRBJ2-2; D perhaps matches TRBD1 (5 bases). V lost 0 bases and J 4 bases, leaving 13 bases between the germline ends. The CDR3 runs to 16 residues. CDR1 SGDLS and CDR2 YYNGEE come from the germline V gene. The CDR3 protein is CASSVVEGASTGELFF. The CDR3 DNA reads TGTGCCAGCAGCGTAGTCGAAGGGGCTTCCACCGGGGAGCTGTTTTTT.

In its sample, this clone was seen once. This chain joins TRBV19 and TRBJ1-1; D is ambiguous. This CDR3 has 13 amino acids. CDR1 and CDR2 from the germline V gene are LNHDA and SQIVND (reference sequence). The ends were cut back, 5 bases at V and 1 base at J, with 8 bases in the middle. CDR3 sequence: CASSQTGNTEAFF. CDR3 in DNA: TGTGCCAGTAGTCAGACGGGGAACACTGAAGCTTTCTTT.

The chain uses TRBV11-2 and TRBJ2-7; 8 bases fit TRBD2. Germline values: CDR1 SGHAT, CDR2 FQNNGV. V was pared by 5 bases and J by 0 bases, with 6 bases of the junction left unmatched. The CDR3 totals 15 residues. The CDR3 DNA reads TGTGCCAGCAGCGTGGAGCGGGAGATCTCCTACGAGCAGTACTTC. It yields the protein CASSVEREISYEQYF.

The genes are TRBV2 and TRBJ2-7, with D maybe TRBD2 (5 bases). The CDR3 is made up of 14 amino acids. Germline V lookup: CDR1 SNHLY, CDR2 FYNNEI. V was pared by 4 bases and J by 0 bases, with 10 bases between. The chain's CDR3 is CASSARRGSYEQYF. The CDR3 nucleotides read TGTGCCAGCAGTGCCAGACGGGGCTCCTACGAGCAGTACTTC.

This rearrangement joins TRBV3-1 (or the pseudogene TRBV3-2) to TRBJ2-2, with 10 bases identical to TRBD1. CDR1 LGHDT and CDR2 YNNKEL come from the germline V gene (reference sequence). Trimming removed 8 bases from V and 3 bases from J; junction bases left unmatched: 6. The CDR3 has 15 amino acids. As DNA, the CDR3 is TGTGCCAGCTCCTTCGGACAGGGGGACACCGGGGAGCTGTTTTTT. Residues: CASSFGQGDTGELFF.

The chain couples TRBV19 to TRBJ2-7; D remains unclear. The CDR3 sequence is 13 residues long. Germline-derived CDR1 and CDR2 are LNHDA and SQIVND (reference sequence). V dropped 3 bases and J dropped 0 bases, with 6 bases sitting between them. CDR3 in amino acids: CASSIQASYEQYF. The CDR3 region has the DNA TGTGCCAGTAGTATCCAGGCCTCCTACGAGCAGTACTTC.

This clone was counted many times. J is TRBJ1-2 and V is TRBV2; D not resolved. Germline CDR1 is SNHLY and CDR2 is FYNNEI. Trimming removed 7 bases from V and 4 bases from J, with 22 bases in between. CDR3 length: 16 amino acids. DNA for the CDR3: TGTGCCAGCACCTTACTCGTTGCAACAGCTCCCTATGGCTACACCTTC. It yields the protein CASTLLVATAPYGYTF.